This TCR beta chain was found in a study of early stage breast cancer tumors. TCRdb's copy holds only in-frame clones and misses some; the assay was immunoSEQ multiplex PCR. The sample comprises roughly 34,000 clones, 74% of which are singletons, and roughly 6.1% rests with the top ten. CDR1 is MNHEY and CDR2 is SVGAGI in the germline V gene. The V gene end was trimmed by 0 bases and the J gene end by 2 bases; junction bases not matched to a gene: 3. The CDR3 runs to 15 residues. The rearrangement joins TRBV6-5 to TRBJ2-5; 7 nucleotides match TRBD1. The sequencing input was blood. The TCR sequence derives from a person between 55 and 69 years old with breast cancer. The CDR3 region is CASSYSMGQQETQYF. CDR3 in DNA: TGTGCCAGCAGTTACTCGATGGGACAGCAAGAGACCCAGTACTTC.